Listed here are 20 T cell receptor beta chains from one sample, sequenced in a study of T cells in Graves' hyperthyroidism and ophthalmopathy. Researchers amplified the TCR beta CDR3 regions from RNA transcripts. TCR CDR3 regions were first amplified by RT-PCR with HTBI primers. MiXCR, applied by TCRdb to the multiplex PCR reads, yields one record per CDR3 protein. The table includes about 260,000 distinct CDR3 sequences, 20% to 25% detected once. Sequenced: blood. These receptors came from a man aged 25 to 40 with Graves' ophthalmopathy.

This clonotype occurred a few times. The CDR3 sequence: CASSTGQGRTDTQYF. The DNA of the CDR3 is TGTGCCAGCAGCACGGGACAGGGGAGGACAGATACGCAGTATTTT. V usage is TRBV5-4 and J usage is TRBJ2-3; 10 bases are shared with TRBD1. Germline values: CDR1 SGHNT, CDR2 YYREEE (reference sequence). V dropped 4 bases and J dropped 3; count of bases not matched to a gene: 5. CDR3 length: 15 amino acids.

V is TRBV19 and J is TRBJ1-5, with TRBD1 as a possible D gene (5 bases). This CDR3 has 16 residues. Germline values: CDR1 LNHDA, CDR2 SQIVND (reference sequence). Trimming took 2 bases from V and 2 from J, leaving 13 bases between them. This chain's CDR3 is CASSIWGSGGNQPQHF. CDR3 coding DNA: TGTGCCAGTAGTATATGGGGGTCAGGTGGCAATCAGCCCCAGCATTTT.

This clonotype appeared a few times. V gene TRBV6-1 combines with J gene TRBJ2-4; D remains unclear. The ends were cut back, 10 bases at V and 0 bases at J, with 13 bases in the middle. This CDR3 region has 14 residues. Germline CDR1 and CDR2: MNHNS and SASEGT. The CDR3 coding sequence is TGTGCCACCTCCTCCAAACTAGCCAAAAACATTCAGTACTTC. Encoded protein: CATSSKLAKNIQYF.

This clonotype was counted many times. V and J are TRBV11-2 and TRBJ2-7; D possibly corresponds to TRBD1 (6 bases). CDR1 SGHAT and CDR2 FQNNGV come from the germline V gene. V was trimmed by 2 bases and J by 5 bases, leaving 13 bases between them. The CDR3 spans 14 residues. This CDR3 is CASSLSAGVNEQYF. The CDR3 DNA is TGTGCCAGCAGCTTATCGGCAGGGGTGAACGAGCAGTACTTC.

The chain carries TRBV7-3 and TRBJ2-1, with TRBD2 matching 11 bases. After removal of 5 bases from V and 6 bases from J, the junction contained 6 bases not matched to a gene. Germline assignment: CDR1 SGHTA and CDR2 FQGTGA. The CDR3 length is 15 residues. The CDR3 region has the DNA TGTGCCAGCAGCCCAACTAGCGGGAGTACCAATGAGCAGTTCTTC. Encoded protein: CASSPTSGSTNEQFF.

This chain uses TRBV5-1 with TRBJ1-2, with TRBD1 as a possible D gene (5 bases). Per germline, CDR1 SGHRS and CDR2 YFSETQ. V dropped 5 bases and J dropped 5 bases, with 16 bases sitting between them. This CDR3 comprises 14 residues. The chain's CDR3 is CASRSLGGGYGYTF. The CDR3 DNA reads TGCGCCAGCAGAAGCCTCGGCGGGGGTTATGGCTACACCTTC. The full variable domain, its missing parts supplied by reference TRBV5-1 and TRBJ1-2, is KAGVTQTPRYLIKTRGQQVTLSCSPISGHRSVSWYQQTPGQGLQFLFEYFSETQRNKGNFPGRFSGRQFSNSRSEMNVSTLELGDSALYLCASRSLGGGYGYTFGSGTRLTVV.

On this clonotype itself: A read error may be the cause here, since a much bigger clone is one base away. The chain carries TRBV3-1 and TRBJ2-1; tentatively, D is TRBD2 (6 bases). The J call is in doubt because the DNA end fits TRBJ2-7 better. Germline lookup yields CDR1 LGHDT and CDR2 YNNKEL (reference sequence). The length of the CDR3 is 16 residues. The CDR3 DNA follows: TGTGCCAGCAGCCACCGTGGCAGGGACTCCTACAATGAGCAGTACTTC. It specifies CASSHRGRDSYNEQYF.

CDR3 coding DNA: TGCAGTGCTAGAGATCGGACTAGGGATAATACGCAGTATTTT. It codes for CSARDRTRDNTQYF. This sequence joins TRBV20-1 and TRBJ2-3; 7 bases fit TRBD2. CDR3 length: 14 amino acids. Germline V gene sequence: CDR1 DFQATT, CDR2 SNEGSKA (reference sequence). V shed 0 bases and J 7 bases; nucleotides not matched to a gene: 7.

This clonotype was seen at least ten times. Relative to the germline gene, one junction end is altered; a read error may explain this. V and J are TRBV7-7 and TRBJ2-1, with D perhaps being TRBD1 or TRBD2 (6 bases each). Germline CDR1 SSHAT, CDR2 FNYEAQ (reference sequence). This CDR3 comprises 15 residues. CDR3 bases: TGTGCTAGCAGCCCAGGGGCTAGCGCACCCAATGAGCAGTTCTTC. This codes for CASSPGASAPNEQFF.

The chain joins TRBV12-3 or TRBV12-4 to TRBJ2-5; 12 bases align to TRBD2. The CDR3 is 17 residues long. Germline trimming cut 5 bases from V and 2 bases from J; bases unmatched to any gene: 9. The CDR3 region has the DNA TGTGCCAGCAGTCGAAGACTAGCGGGAGCGAGACAAGAGACCCAGTACTTC. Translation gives CASSRRLAGARQETQYF.

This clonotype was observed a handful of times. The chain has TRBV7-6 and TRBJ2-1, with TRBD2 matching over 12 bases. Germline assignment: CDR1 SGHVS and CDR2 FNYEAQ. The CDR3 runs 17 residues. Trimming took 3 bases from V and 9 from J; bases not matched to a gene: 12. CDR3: CASSLASSGRASGEQFF. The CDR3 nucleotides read TGTGCCAGCAGCTTGGCTTCTAGCGGGAGGGCCTCTGGTGAGCAGTTCTTC.

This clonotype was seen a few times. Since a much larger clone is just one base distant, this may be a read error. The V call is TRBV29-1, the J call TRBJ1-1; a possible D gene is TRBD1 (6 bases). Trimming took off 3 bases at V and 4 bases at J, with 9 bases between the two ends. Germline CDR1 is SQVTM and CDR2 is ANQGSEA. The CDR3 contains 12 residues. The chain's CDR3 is CSVDTDSTEAFF. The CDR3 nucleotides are TGCAGCGTTGACACGGACAGCACTGAAGCTTTCTTT.

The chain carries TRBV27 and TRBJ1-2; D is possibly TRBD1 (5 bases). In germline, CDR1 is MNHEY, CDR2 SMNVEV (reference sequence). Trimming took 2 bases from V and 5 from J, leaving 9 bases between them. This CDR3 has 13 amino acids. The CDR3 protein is CASSLKKGYGYTF. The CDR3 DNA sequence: TGTGCCAGCAGTTTAAAGAAGGGGTATGGCTACACCTTC.

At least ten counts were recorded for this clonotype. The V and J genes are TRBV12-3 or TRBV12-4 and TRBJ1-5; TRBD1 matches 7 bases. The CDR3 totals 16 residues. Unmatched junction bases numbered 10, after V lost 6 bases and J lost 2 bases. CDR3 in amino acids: CASSRQGSGRNQPQHF. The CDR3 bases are TGTGCCAGCAGCAGACAGGGTAGTGGTCGCAATCAGCCCCAGCATTTT.

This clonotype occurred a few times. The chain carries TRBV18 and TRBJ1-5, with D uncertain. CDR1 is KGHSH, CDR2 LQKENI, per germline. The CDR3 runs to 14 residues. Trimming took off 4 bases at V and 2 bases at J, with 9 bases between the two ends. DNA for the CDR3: TGTGCCAGCTCACACGGGTCTGGCAATCAGCCCCAGCATTTT. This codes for CASSHGSGNQPQHF.

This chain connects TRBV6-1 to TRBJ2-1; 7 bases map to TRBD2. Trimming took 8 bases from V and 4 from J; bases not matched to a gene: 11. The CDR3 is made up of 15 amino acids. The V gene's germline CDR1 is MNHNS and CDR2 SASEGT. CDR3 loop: CASPPAGEEYNEQFF. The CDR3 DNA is TGTGCCAGCCCCCCCGCGGGAGAGGAATACAATGAGCAGTTCTTC.

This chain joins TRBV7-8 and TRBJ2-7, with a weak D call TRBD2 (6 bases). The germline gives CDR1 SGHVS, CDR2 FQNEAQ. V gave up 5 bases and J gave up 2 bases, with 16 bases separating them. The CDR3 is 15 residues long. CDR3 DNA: TGTGCCAGCAGCCCATTAGCGGTGCGGGCCTACGAGCAGTACTTC. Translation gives CASSPLAVRAYEQYF.

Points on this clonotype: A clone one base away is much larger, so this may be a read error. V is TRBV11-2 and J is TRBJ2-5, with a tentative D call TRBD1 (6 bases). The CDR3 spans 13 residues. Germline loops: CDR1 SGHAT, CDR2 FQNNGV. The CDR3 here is CVSGGRGQETQYF. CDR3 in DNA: TGTGTCAGTGGAGGAAGGGGGCAAGAGACCCAGTACTTC.

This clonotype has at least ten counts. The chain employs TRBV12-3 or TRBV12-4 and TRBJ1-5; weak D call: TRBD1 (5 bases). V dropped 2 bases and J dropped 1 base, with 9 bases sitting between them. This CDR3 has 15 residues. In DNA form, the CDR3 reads TGTGCCAGCAGTTTATCAGGGAACAGCAATCAGCCCCAGCATTTT. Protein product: CASSLSGNSNQPQHF.

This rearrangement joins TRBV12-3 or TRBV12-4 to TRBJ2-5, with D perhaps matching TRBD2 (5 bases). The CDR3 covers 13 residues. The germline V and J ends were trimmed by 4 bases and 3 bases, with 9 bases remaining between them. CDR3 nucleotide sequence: TGTGCCAGCAGTTCGGGGAGCGAAGAGACCCAGTACTTC. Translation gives CASSSGSEETQYF.